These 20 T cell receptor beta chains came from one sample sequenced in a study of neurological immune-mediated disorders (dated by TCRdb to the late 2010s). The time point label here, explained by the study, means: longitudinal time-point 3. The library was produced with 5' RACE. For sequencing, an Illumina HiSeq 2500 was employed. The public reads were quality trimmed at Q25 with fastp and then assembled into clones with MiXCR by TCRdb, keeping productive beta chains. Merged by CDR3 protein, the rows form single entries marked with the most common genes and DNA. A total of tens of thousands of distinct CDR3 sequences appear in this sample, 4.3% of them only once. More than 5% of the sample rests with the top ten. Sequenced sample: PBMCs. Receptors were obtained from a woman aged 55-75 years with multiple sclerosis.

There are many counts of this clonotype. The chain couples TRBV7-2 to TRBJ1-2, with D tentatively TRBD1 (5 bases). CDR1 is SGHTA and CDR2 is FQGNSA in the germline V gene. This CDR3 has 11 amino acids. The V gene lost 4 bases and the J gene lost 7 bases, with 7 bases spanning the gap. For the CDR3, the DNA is TGTGCCAGCAGCTCCGGGGGTGGCTACACCTTC. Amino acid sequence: CASSSGGGYTF.

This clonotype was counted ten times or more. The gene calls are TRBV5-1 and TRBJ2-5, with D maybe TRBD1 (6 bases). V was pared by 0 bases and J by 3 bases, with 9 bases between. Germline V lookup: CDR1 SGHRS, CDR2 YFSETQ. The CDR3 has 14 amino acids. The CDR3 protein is CASSLAGQKETQYF. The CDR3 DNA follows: TGCGCCAGCAGCTTGGCAGGACAGAAAGAGACCCAGTACTTC.

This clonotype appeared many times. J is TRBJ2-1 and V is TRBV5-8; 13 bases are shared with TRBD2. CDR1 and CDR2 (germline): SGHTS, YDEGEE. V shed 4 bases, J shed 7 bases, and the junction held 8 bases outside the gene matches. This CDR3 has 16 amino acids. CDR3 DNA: TGTGCCAGCAGCGGTCCGGGACTAGCGGGGCCTAATGAGCAGTTCTTC. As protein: CASSGPGLAGPNEQFF.

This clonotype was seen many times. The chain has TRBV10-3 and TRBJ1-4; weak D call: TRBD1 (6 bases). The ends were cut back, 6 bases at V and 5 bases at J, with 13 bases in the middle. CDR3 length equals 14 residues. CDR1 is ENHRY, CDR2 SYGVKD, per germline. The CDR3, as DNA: TGTGCCATCAGCAGAGGGGGGCGGAATGAAAAACTGTTTTTT. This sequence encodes CAISRGGRNEKLFF.

CDR3 protein: CASSGKATVTHF. CDR3 sequence (DNA): TGTGCCAGCAGTGGGAAGGCCACTGTTACCCACTTT. V gene TRBV28 combines with J gene TRBJ1-6, with unresolved D. The germline V and J ends were trimmed by 5 bases and 18 bases, with 17 bases remaining between them. Germline V gives CDR1 MDHEN, CDR2 SYDVKM. The CDR3 is made up of 12 amino acids.

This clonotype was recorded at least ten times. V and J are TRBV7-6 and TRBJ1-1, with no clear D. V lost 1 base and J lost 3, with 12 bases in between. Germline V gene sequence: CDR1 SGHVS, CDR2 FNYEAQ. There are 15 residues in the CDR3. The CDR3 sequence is CASSLVGLRDTEAFF. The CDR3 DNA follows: TGTGCCAGCAGCTTAGTAGGCCTTCGGGACACTGAAGCTTTCTTT.

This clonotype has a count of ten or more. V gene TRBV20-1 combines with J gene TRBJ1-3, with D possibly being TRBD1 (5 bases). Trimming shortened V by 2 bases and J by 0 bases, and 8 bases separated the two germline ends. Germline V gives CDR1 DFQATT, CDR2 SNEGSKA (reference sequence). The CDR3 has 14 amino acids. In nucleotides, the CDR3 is TGCAGTGCTAGACATCAGGGCTCTGGAAACACCATATATTTT. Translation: CSARHQGSGNTIYF.

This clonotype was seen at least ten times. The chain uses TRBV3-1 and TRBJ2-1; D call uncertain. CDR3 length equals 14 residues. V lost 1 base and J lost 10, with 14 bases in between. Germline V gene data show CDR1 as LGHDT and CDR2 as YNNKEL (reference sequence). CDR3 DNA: TGTGCCAGCAGCCAAGCGCAGGCCGTATCCGAGCAGTTCTTC. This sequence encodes CASSQAQAVSEQFF.

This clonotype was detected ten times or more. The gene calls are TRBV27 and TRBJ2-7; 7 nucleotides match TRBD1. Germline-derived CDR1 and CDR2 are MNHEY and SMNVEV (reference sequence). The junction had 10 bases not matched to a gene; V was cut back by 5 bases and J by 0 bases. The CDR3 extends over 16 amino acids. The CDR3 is CASSKRTGSTSYEQYF. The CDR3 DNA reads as TGTGCCAGCAGTAAGCGGACAGGATCGACCTCCTACGAGCAGTACTTC.

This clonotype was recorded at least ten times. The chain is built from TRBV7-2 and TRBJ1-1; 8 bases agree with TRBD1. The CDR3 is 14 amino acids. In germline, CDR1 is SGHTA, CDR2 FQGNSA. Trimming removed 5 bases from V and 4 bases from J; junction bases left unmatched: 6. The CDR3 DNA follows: TGTGCCAGCAGCGAAGTCCAGGGGGCCACTGAAGCTTTCTTT. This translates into CASSEVQGATEAFF. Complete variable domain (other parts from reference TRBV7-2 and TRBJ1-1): GAGVSQSPSNKVTEKGKDVELRCDPISGHTALYWYRQSLGQGLEFLIYFQGNSAPDKSGLPSDRFSAERTGGSVSTLTIQRTQQEDSAVYLCASSEVQGATEAFFGQGTRLTVV.

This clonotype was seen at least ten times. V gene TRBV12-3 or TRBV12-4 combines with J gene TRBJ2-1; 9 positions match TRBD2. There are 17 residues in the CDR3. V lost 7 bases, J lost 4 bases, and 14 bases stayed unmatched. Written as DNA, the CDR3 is TGTGCCAGCACCCCTCGAGCGGGGGGATCCCCGTACAATGAGCAGTTCTTC. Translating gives CASTPRAGGSPYNEQFF.

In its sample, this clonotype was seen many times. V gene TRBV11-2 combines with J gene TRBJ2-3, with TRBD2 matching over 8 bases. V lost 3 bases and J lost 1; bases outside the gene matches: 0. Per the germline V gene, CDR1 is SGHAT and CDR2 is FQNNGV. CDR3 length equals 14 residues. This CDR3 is CASSLRGGTDTQYF. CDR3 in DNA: TGTGCCAGCAGCTTGCGGGGGGGCACAGATACGCAGTATTTT.

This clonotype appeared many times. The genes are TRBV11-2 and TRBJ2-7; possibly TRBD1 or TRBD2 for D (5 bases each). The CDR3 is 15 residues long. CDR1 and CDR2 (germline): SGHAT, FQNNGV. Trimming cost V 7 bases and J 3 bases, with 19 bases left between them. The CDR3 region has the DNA TGTGCCAGCACCCAAACCGGGACCGCTTACTACGAGCAGTACTTC. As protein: CASTQTGTAYYEQYF.

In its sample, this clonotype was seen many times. The CDR3 here is CSAVRGQGLDEQYF. The CDR3 coding sequence is TGCAGCGCCGTACGTGGACAGGGGTTGGACGAGCAGTACTTC. J is TRBJ2-7 and V is TRBV29-1; 9 bases align to TRBD1. V shed 7 bases, J shed 5 bases, and the junction held 12 bases outside the gene matches. The CDR3 has 14 residues. The germline gives CDR1 SQVTM, CDR2 ANQGSEA.

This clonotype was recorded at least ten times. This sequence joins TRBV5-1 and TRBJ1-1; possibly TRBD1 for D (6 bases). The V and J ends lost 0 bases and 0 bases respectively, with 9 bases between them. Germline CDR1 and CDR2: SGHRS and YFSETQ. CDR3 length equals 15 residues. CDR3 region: CASSLDGQMNTEAFF. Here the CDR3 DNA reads TGCGCCAGCAGCTTGGACGGACAGATGAACACTGAAGCTTTCTTT.

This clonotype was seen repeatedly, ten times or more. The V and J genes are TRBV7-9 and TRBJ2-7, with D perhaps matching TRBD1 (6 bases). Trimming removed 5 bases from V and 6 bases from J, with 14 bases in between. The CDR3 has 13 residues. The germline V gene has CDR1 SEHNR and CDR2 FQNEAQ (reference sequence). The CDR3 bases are TGTGCCAGCAGCCCTTGGACAGTAGGCGAGCAGTACTTC. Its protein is CASSPWTVGEQYF.

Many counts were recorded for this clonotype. The CDR3, as DNA: TGCGCCAGCAGCTTGCCCGACGGGATTTACTCACCCCTCCACTTT. It specifies CASSLPDGIYSPLHF. V gene TRBV5-1 combines with J gene TRBJ1-6, with D unresolved. The CDR3 extends over 15 amino acids. CDR1 SGHRS and CDR2 YFSETQ come from the germline V gene. Trimming took off 1 base at V and 10 bases at J, with 15 bases between the two ends.

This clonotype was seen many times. CDR3 sequence (DNA): TGCGCCAGCAGCCTCCATAGATCCGGGGCCAACGTCCTGACTTTC. Translated, it gives CASSLHRSGANVLTF. The chain is built from TRBV4-1 and TRBJ2-6, with D uncertain. The CDR3 is 15 residues long. Trimming cost V 4 bases and J 4 bases, with 11 bases left between them. Germline CDR1 is MGHRA and CDR2 is YSYEKL.

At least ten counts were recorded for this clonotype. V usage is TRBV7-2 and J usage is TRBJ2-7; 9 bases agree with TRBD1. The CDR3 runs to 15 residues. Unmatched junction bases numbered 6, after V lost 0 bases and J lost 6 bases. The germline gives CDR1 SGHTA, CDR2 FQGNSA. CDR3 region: CASSLAPGQGPEQYF. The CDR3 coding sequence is TGTGCCAGCAGCTTAGCCCCGGGACAGGGCCCCGAGCAGTACTTC.

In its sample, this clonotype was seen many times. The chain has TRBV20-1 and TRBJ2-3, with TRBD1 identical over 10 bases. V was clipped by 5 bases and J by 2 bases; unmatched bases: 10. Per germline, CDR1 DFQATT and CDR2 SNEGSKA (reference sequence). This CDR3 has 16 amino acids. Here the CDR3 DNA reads TGCAGTGCTTCCGGGACAGGGGCCCTCGCCACAGATACGCAGTATTTT. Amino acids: CSASGTGALATDTQYF.